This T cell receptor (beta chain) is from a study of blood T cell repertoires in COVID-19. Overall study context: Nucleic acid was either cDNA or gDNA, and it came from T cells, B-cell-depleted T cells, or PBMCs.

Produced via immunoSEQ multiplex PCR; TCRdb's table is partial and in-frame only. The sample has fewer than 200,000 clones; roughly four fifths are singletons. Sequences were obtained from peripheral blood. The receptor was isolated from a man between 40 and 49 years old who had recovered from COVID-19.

This chain's CDR3 is CASRRGDFNEQFF. DNA for the CDR3: TGCGCCAGCAGGCGGGGGGACTTCAATGAGCAGTTCTTC. The chain recombines TRBV10-2 with TRBJ2-1; 8 nucleotides line up with TRBD2. Germline V gene data show CDR1 as WSHSY and CDR2 as SAAADI. This CDR3 comprises 13 residues. The V gene end was trimmed by 6 bases and the J gene end by 6 bases; junction bases not matched to a gene: 4.